This T cell receptor (beta chain) was found in a study of T-cell reconstitution after alpha-beta-depleted transplantation in children. A few counts support this clonotype. Trimming shortened V by 2 bases and J by 7 bases, and 14 bases separated the two germline ends. Germline CDR1 GTSNPN, CDR2 SVGIG (reference sequence). The CDR3 covers 13 residues. Preparing the TCRbeta library involved the use of unique molecular identifiers. From the PCR reads, TCRdb called clonotypes with MiXCR, one entry per CDR3 protein. Among about 500,000 distinct CDR3 sequences, 30% to 35% were seen once, and the ten largest hold around 2.4%.

This TCR came from a human donor who donated a stem cell graft to a child with aplastic anemia. The starting material was PBMCs from the stem cell graft donor, obtained from the stem cell graft. V is TRBV30 and J is TRBJ1-1; TRBD1 is a possible D gene (5 bases). This CDR3 reads CAWSPTGTGEAFF. CDR3 nucleotide sequence: TGTGCCTGGAGTCCGACCGGGACTGGTGAAGCTTTCTTT.